This entry lists 18 T cell receptor beta chains sequenced from one sample in a study of blood T cells in healthy people across ages. Primers used in a second PCR of roughly 7 to 11 cycles were a sample-barcoded 5' primer and a J-beta primer mix. TCRdb independently ran MiXCR on the 5' RACE reads; one entry per CDR3 protein. This table holds about 1 million distinct CDR3 sequences, 45% found once. Sequencing was done on a sample of blood. These receptors were collected from a woman aged 55-70 years in good health.

This clonotype occurred many times. The chain is built from TRBV4-2 and TRBJ2-7; D remains unclear. Trimming pared 3 bases from V and 4 bases from J, leaving 7 bases between. The CDR3 covers 12 residues. CDR1 LGHNA and CDR2 YNFKEQ come from the germline V gene. CDR3 amino acids: CASSQLGYEQYF. CDR3 coding DNA: TGTGCCAGCAGCCAGCTGGGATACGAGCAGTACTTC.

This clonotype was seen only a few times. The chain has TRBV3-1 and TRBJ2-1; 8 bases are shared with TRBD2. The CDR3 is made up of 17 amino acids. Germline assignment: CDR1 LGHDT and CDR2 YNNKEL (reference sequence). V trimming: 0 bases; J trimming: 3 bases; junction bases outside the gene matches: 7. The CDR3 nucleotides read TGTGCCAGCAGCCAAGAAGTGGGGCGGGAGGTCTACAATGAGCAGTTCTTC. Its translation: CASSQEVGREVYNEQFF.

In DNA, the CDR3 is TGTGCCAGCTCCATAGGCAGTTCCTACGAGCAGTACTTC. Translating it yields CASSIGSSYEQYF. J is TRBJ2-7 and V is TRBV11-2; D is undetermined. V was clipped by 8 bases and J by 1 base, with 12 bases between them. Germline assignment: CDR1 SGHAT and CDR2 FQNNGV. There are 13 residues in the CDR3.

The V and J genes are TRBV7-2 and TRBJ1-5, with D perhaps TRBD1 (6 bases). CDR3 length: 15 residues. CDR1 and CDR2 (germline): SGHTA, FQGNSA. With 6 bases removed from V and 1 base from J, the gap between germline ends came to 13 bases. In DNA form, the CDR3 reads TGTGCCAGCAGTATGGGGGGGGCGAGCAATCAGCCCCAGCATTTT. It specifies CASSMGGASNQPQHF. The full variable domain, with the rest looked up from reference TRBV7-2 and TRBJ1-5, is GAGVSQSPSNKVTEKGKDVELRCDPISGHTALYWYRQSLGQGLEFLIYFQGNSAPDKSGLPSDRFSAERTGGSVSTLTIQRTQQEDSAVYLCASSMGGASNQPQHFGDGTRLSIL.

The genes are TRBV7-8 and TRBJ1-4; D is perhaps TRBD1 (5 bases). The CDR3 consists of 14 residues. In germline, CDR1 is SGHVS, CDR2 FQNEAQ. V lost 5 bases and J lost 7, with 14 bases in between. The CDR3 protein is CASSPRGGVEKLFF. The CDR3 DNA reads TGTGCCAGCAGCCCCCGCGGGGGAGTTGAAAAACTGTTTTTT.

In this sample, this clonotype turned up a few times. The rearrangement uses TRBV13 and TRBJ2-7, with 7 bases identical to TRBD1. The CDR3 is 13 residues long. The germline V gene encodes CDR1 PRHDT and CDR2 FYEKMQ (reference sequence). The V segment lost 7 bases and the J segment 0 bases; nucleotides outside the gene matches: 3. The CDR3 region is CASKGQSSYEQYF. In DNA form, the CDR3 reads TGTGCCAGCAAGGGACAGAGCTCCTACGAGCAGTACTTC.

The chain recombines TRBV5-1 with TRBJ2-7, with TRBD2 identical over 11 bases. The V and J ends lost 1 base and 4 bases, in that order; junction bases with no gene match: 10. This CDR3 is built from 17 residues. CDR1 and CDR2 (germline): SGHRS, YFSETQ. The CDR3 loop is CASSLNPGTSGLYEQYF. The CDR3 nucleotides are TGCGCCAGCAGCTTGAACCCCGGGACTAGCGGTCTATACGAGCAGTACTTC.

With respect to this clonotype: Since a much larger clone is just one base distant, this may be a read error. The rearrangement links TRBV29-1 to TRBJ1-1; D might be TRBD1 (6 bases). The CDR3 sequence is 11 residues long. The V gene's germline CDR1 is SQVTM and CDR2 ANQGSEA. Trimming left V 6 bases short and J 7 bases short, with 12 bases between. CDR3 loop: CSVPQGYEAFF. CDR3 nucleotide sequence: TGCAGCGTCCCTCAGGGGTATGAAGCTTTCTTT.

This clonotype was counted only a few times. The gene calls are TRBV12-3 or TRBV12-4 and TRBJ2-5; the D gene is possibly TRBD1 (6 bases). Trimming removed 5 bases at V and 1 base at J, with 14 bases between. This CDR3 is built from 15 residues. This CDR3 is CASSRYRTAQETQYF. The CDR3 DNA follows: TGTGCCAGCAGTAGATACCGGACAGCCCAAGAGACCCAGTACTTC.

This rearrangement joins TRBV24-1 to TRBJ2-3, with D possibly called TRBD1 or TRBD2 (5 bases each). The CDR3 consists of 14 residues. Germline CDR1 and CDR2: KGHDR and SFDVKD. Trimming removed 3 bases from V and 5 bases from J, with 11 bases in between. Here the CDR3 DNA reads TGTGCCACCAGTGATCCGAGAGGGGTAGATACGCAGTATTTT. It codes for CATSDPRGVDTQYF.

The rearrangement joins TRBV19 to TRBJ1-1; no clear D. The CDR3 is 15 amino acids. Germline V gene data show CDR1 as LNHDA and CDR2 as SQIVND (reference sequence). V was trimmed by 3 bases and J by 2 bases, leaving 13 bases between them. DNA of the CDR3: TGTGCCAGTAGTATCTACAGTTTAACAAACACTGAAGCTTTCTTT. Protein product: CASSIYSLTNTEAFF.

This clonotype was counted between two and nine times. The chain recombines TRBV29-1 with TRBJ2-3; 7 bases fit TRBD1. V dropped 7 bases and J dropped 3; count of bases not matched to a gene: 7. Looked up from germline, CDR1 is SQVTM and CDR2 is ANQGSEA. The CDR3 is made up of 13 amino acids. CDR3 DNA: TGCAGCGGACAGGGCTGGATTACAGATACGCAGTATTTT. It translates to CSGQGWITDTQYF.

The chain combines TRBV10-3 with TRBJ2-1, with TRBD2 identical over 8 bases. The ends lost 4 bases at V and 6 bases at J; junction bases unmatched: 5. This CDR3 has 14 amino acids. Germline V gene lookup returns CDR1 ENHRY and CDR2 SYGVKD. CDR3 nucleotides: TGTGCCATCAGTGGAGTTAGCGGGACCAATGAGCAGTTCTTC. It specifies CAISGVSGTNEQFF.

The V and J genes are TRBV25-1 and TRBJ2-3, with 11 bases matching TRBD2. Trimming at V came to 11 bases and at J to 1 base, leaving 11 bases not matched to a gene. Germline V CDR1 and CDR2: MGHDK, SYGVNS. The CDR3 is 16 residues long. The CDR3 coding sequence is TGTGCCGGGGAGCGGGGACTAGCGGTTGGCACAGATACGCAGTATTTT. It yields the protein CAGERGLAVGTDTQYF.

This rearrangement joins TRBV10-3 to TRBJ1-1; TRBD1 aligns across 7 bases. Germline V gene lookup returns CDR1 ENHRY and CDR2 SYGVKD. The CDR3 totals 12 residues. J gave up 6 bases and V 4 bases, and 2 bases lay outside the gene matches. CDR3 nucleotide sequence: TGTGCCATCAGTGGACAGGGCGCTGAAGCTTTCTTT. Its translation is CAISGQGAEAFF.

This chain links TRBV5-6 with TRBJ2-1; no clear D. In germline, CDR1 is SGHDT, CDR2 YYEEEE. The V end was cut by 4 bases, the J end by 8 bases, with 13 bases between. The CDR3 spans 13 residues. CDR3 loop: CASSPTAGDEQFF. The CDR3 DNA reads as TGTGCCAGCAGCCCGACCGCCGGAGATGAGCAGTTCTTC.

The chain employs TRBV4-2 and TRBJ1-1; the D is unclear. This CDR3 comprises 16 residues. Trimming removed 11 bases from V and 0 bases from J, with 22 bases in between. The germline gives CDR1 LGHNA, CDR2 YNFKEQ. The CDR3: CAGNGQREIMNTEAFF. The CDR3 coding sequence is TGTGCCGGCAATGGGCAGAGAGAGATTATGAACACTGAAGCTTTCTTT.

The chain links TRBV27 to TRBJ2-2; D gene unclear. Germline V gene sequence: CDR1 MNHEY, CDR2 SMNVEV (reference sequence). The CDR3 is 14 amino acids. V was cut by 3 bases and J by 2 bases, with 7 bases left in between. The CDR3 DNA reads as TGTGCCAGCAGTTTGCTAGTAAACACCGGGGAGCTGTTTTTT. Encoded protein: CASSLLVNTGELFF.